These 24 T cell receptor beta chains were sequenced from one sample in a study of cytomegalovirus exposure and HLA in healthy donors. PCR employed 60 Vbeta and 13 Jbeta primers. The repertoire was sequenced with immunoSEQ multiplex PCR; TCRdb's copy has only in-frame clones and lacks some. Of some 180,000 clones in the sample, about four fifths were seen once. The sequenced material came from PBMCs. The receptors were sampled from a young woman in good health and CMV-seronegative.

The chain employs TRBV30 and TRBJ2-7; no definite D call. This CDR3 is built from 13 residues. Trimming took 0 bases from V and 2 from J, leaving 8 bases between them. CDR1 is GTSNPN, CDR2 SVGIG, per germline (reference sequence). As DNA, the CDR3 is TGTGCCTGGAGTGTAACTCTTACCTACGAGCAGTACTTC. Its translation: CAWSVTLTYEQYF.

The V and J genes are TRBV7-8 and TRBJ2-3; the match to TRBD1 covers 10 bases. The germline V gene has CDR1 SGHVS and CDR2 FQNEAQ. The CDR3 spans 16 residues. Trimming at V came to 5 bases and at J to 1 base, leaving 6 bases not matched to a gene. The CDR3 reads CASSRDRGRGTDTQYF. In nucleotides, the CDR3 is TGTGCCAGCAGCCGCGACAGGGGGCGAGGCACAGATACGCAGTATTTT.

The genes are TRBV19 and TRBJ1-2; D uncertain. The germline V gene has CDR1 LNHDA and CDR2 SQIVND (reference sequence). The V end was cut by 5 bases, the J end by 6 bases, with 10 bases between. This CDR3 is 12 amino acids long. The CDR3 DNA is TGTGCCAGTAGTGGGCCGTCACATGGCTACACCTTC. The encoded protein is CASSGPSHGYTF.

This clone was picked up one time. One junction end disagrees with the germline gene, perhaps due to a read error. The V and J genes are TRBV7-9 and TRBJ1-1; perhaps TRBD1 as D (5 bases). The CDR3 is 12 residues long. Looked up from germline, CDR1 is SEHNR and CDR2 is FQNEAQ (reference sequence). CDR3 sequence: CSSSAAGFEAFF. The CDR3 coding sequence is TGTTCCAGCAGCGCAGCAGGGTTTGAAGCTTTCTTT.

Only one count was recorded for this clone. The chain is built from TRBV5-1 and TRBJ1-1, with D unresolved. Per the germline V gene, CDR1 is SGHRS and CDR2 is YFSETQ. The CDR3 is made up of 16 amino acids. The V and J ends lost 0 bases and 7 bases respectively, with 19 bases between them. For the CDR3, the DNA is TGCGCCAGCAGCTTGGGTACCACTCGCCTACCCATTGAAGCTTTCTTT. Its protein product is CASSLGTTRLPIEAFF.

This clone was seen a single time. The J gene is TRBJ2-3, the V gene TRBV7-3; TRBD1 aligns across 9 bases. From germline, CDR1 is SGHTA and CDR2 FQGTGA. With V trimmed by 6 bases and J by 5 bases, 6 bases remained unmatched. This CDR3 contains 14 residues. CDR3 region: CASSSQGAEDTQYF. CDR3 nucleotide sequence: TGTGCCAGCAGTTCACAGGGGGCCGAAGATACGCAGTATTTT.

The chain is built from TRBV27 and TRBJ2-7; D possibly corresponds to TRBD1 (6 bases). The V and J ends lost 5 bases and 1 base respectively, with 12 bases between them. Germline V gives CDR1 MNHEY, CDR2 SMNVEV (reference sequence). The CDR3 has 14 amino acids. CDR3 nucleotides: TGTGCCAGCAGTCCCCGGACAGTATCCTACGAGCAGTACTTC. Encoded protein: CASSPRTVSYEQYF.

The V and J genes are TRBV18 and TRBJ1-2, with 8 bases identical to TRBD1. The V gene end was trimmed by 0 bases and the J gene end by 8 bases; junction bases not matched to a gene: 11. The CDR3 sequence is 16 residues long. Germline CDR1 KGHSH, CDR2 LQKENI. The DNA for the CDR3 is TGTGCCAGCTCACCACCTGAGGACAGGGACGTTAAGGGCTACACCTTC. It translates to CASSPPEDRDVKGYTF.

The rearrangement links TRBV11-3 to TRBJ2-7; TRBD1 aligns across 8 bases. CDR3 length: 15 amino acids. In germline, CDR1 is SGHNT, CDR2 YENEEA. The V and J ends lost 1 base and 2 bases, in that order; junction bases with no gene match: 4. The CDR3 DNA sequence: TGTGCCAGCAGCTTAGGGCCAGGGGGCCCCTACGAGCAGTACTTC. As protein: CASSLGPGGPYEQYF.

The V gene is TRBV5-1, the J gene TRBJ1-6; the match to TRBD1 covers 8 bases. V gave up 2 bases and J gave up 8 bases; unmatched junction bases: 6. The CDR3 contains 15 residues. The germline V gene encodes CDR1 SGHRS and CDR2 YFSETQ. The CDR3 here is CASSLGQGYDSPLHF. In nucleotides, the CDR3 is TGCGCCAGCAGCTTAGGACAGGGTTACGATTCACCCCTCCACTTT.

The CDR3 is CASRYIQGAEAFF. CDR3 DNA: TGTGCCAGCAGATATATACAGGGCGCTGAAGCTTTCTTT. V and J are TRBV7-9 and TRBJ1-1; possibly TRBD1 for D (6 bases). The germline V gene encodes CDR1 SEHNR and CDR2 FQNEAQ (reference sequence). This CDR3 has 13 residues. Trimming cost V 6 bases and J 6 bases, with 14 bases left between them.

The chain employs TRBV19 and TRBJ1-3; 7 bases map to TRBD1. CDR1 LNHDA and CDR2 SQIVND come from the germline V gene (reference sequence). V was clipped by 6 bases and J by 4 bases; unmatched bases: 9. This CDR3 comprises 15 residues. In DNA, the CDR3 is TGTGCCAGTAGCTCATCACAGGGGCGCGGAAACACCATATATTTT. This sequence encodes CASSSSQGRGNTIYF.

The rearrangement uses TRBV30 and TRBJ2-6; the D gene could be TRBD1 or TRBD2 (5 bases each). This CDR3 has 17 residues. The germline V gene has CDR1 GTSNPN and CDR2 SVGIG (reference sequence). V was cut by 8 bases and J by 0 bases, with 20 bases left in between. Here the CDR3 reads CAGGVGDPLSGANVLTF. In nucleotides, the CDR3 is TGTGCCGGGGGTGTAGGGGATCCCCTCTCTGGGGCCAACGTCCTGACTTTC.

The chain links TRBV6-5 to TRBJ2-1, with a possible D match to TRBD2 (6 bases). CDR1 is MNHEY and CDR2 is SVGAGI in the germline V gene. Trimming cost V 5 bases and J 6 bases, with 8 bases left between them. The CDR3 is 12 amino acids. The CDR3 sequence: CASSQTSNEQFF. CDR3 coding DNA: TGTGCCAGCAGTCAGACTAGCAATGAGCAGTTCTTC.

The V gene is TRBV15, the J gene TRBJ2-5, with D tentatively TRBD1 (6 bases). V shed 0 bases and J shed 6 bases, with 20 bases lying between them. From germline, CDR1 is LNHNV and CDR2 YYDKDF (reference sequence). The CDR3 spans 17 residues. The CDR3 sequence is CATSRDLGTSSPQTQYF. CDR3 DNA: TGTGCCACCAGCAGAGATTTGGGGACATCTTCCCCCCAGACCCAGTACTTC.

The chain combines TRBV30 with TRBJ2-2; 7 nucleotides agree with TRBD1. This CDR3 comprises 16 residues. The V and J ends lost 0 bases and 3 bases, in that order; junction bases with no gene match: 7. Germline values: CDR1 GTSNPN, CDR2 SVGIG (reference sequence). The CDR3 here is CAWSVHRDSYTGELFF. CDR3 sequence (DNA): TGTGCCTGGAGTGTACACCGGGACAGCTACACCGGGGAGCTGTTTTTT.

This chain uses TRBV21-1 with TRBJ1-4; no check of the table's D call, TRBD1, against the DNA was made. TRBV21-1 is a pseudogene. The CDR3 spans 15 residues. CDR3 nucleotide sequence: TGTGCCAGCAGCTTAACAGGGCTGGCTAATGAAAAACTGTTTTTT. Its protein is CASSLTGLANEKLFF.

This chain uses TRBV5-6 with TRBJ1-6; D remains unclear. Germline V lookup: CDR1 SGHDT, CDR2 YYEEEE. Trimming removed 0 bases from V and 5 bases from J, with 15 bases in between. The CDR3 is made up of 17 amino acids. This chain's CDR3 is CASSLGVYQANNSPLHF. The CDR3 DNA follows: TGTGCCAGCAGCTTGGGAGTGTATCAGGCGAATAATTCACCCCTCCACTTT.

This chain joins TRBV5-1 and TRBJ1-4, with 9 bases aligning to TRBD1. The junction had 11 bases not matched to a gene; V was cut back by 6 bases and J by 8 bases. Germline V gene data show CDR1 as SGHRS and CDR2 as YFSETQ. The CDR3 is 15 residues long. The CDR3 bases are TGCGCCAGCACCGTATCCGGGACAGGGAACGAAAAACTGTTTTTT. Protein sequence: CASTVSGTGNEKLFF.

There are a few counts of this clone. The gene calls are TRBV6-1 and TRBJ2-7; 8 nucleotides line up with TRBD1. This CDR3 contains 13 residues. Germline values: CDR1 MNHNS, CDR2 SASEGT. Trimming at V came to 5 bases and at J to 5 bases, leaving 5 bases not matched to a gene. CDR3 sequence reads: CASSWTGSDEQYF. The DNA for the CDR3 is TGTGCCAGCAGTTGGACAGGGAGCGACGAGCAGTACTTC.

The chain carries TRBV6-5 and TRBJ2-6, with unresolved D. CDR3 length: 15 amino acids. Germline V gene sequence: CDR1 MNHEY, CDR2 SVGAGI. V was cut by 7 bases and J by 0 bases, with 10 bases left in between. CDR3: CASISLGSGANVLTF. In DNA form, the CDR3 reads TGTGCCAGCATTAGCTTGGGCTCTGGGGCCAACGTCCTGACTTTC.

The rearrangement joins TRBV28 to TRBJ2-1; D is unclear. Trimming took 2 bases from V and 8 from J, leaving 10 bases between them. This CDR3 comprises 13 residues. CDR1 is MDHEN, CDR2 SYDVKM, per germline. The CDR3 reads CASSLNAPHEQFF. DNA for the CDR3: TGTGCCAGCAGTTTAAATGCGCCGCATGAGCAGTTCTTC.

This rearrangement joins TRBV2 to TRBJ1-5; D might be TRBD1 (5 bases). The CDR3 totals 14 residues. Trimming took 4 bases from V and 5 from J, leaving 12 bases between them. Germline V lookup: CDR1 SNHLY, CDR2 FYNNEI. As DNA, the CDR3 is TGTGCCAGCAGTGGCAGGGCTTGGGATCAGCCCCAGCATTTT. Protein product: CASSGRAWDQPQHF. Full variable domain (outside the CDR3, taken from reference TRBV2 and TRBJ1-5): EPEVTQTPSHQVTQMGQEVILRCVPISNHLYFYWYRQILGQKVEFLVSFYNNEISEKSEIFDDQFSVERPDGSNFTLKIRSTKLEDSAMYFCASSGRAWDQPQHFGDGTRLSIL.

This sequence joins TRBV11-2 and TRBJ1-2; 7 nucleotides match TRBD1. The CDR3 is 19 residues long. Looked up from germline, CDR1 is SGHAT and CDR2 is FQNNGV. V dropped 1 base and J dropped 3; count of bases not matched to a gene: 17. CDR3 sequence reads: CASSLAPRDSLEGYYGYTF. CDR3 DNA sequence: TGTGCCAGCAGCTTAGCCCCAAGGGACAGCCTCGAAGGATACTATGGCTACACCTTC.